This T cell receptor beta chain was documented in a study of CXCR3-negative and CXCR3-positive naive CD8 T cells. General observations from the study: Naive CXCR3-positive and CXCR3-negative cells shared TRBV-TRBJ usage; memory cells diverged. Comparison of naive cells showed more hydrophobic TRB CDR3s in CXCR3-positive than in CXCR3-negative naive cells. In both naive subsets diversity was comparably high, whereas memory CD8+ cells showed much lower diversity. TRB CDR3 properties were used to infer TCR strength, and surface CD5 was comparable between naive subsets.

cDNA libraries for TRB were generated by 5' RACE incorporating UMI labels. TCRdb re-called the 5' RACE reads; one entry per CDR3 protein, DNA not given. Its listing shows about 140,000 distinct CDR3 sequences. The CDR3 extends over 16 amino acids. Germline lookup yields CDR1 SEHNR and CDR2 FQNEAQ (reference sequence). Naive CD8+ T cells had a CD45RO-CCR7+CD27+CD95- phenotype. Turning to this clonotype: Its target is unknown.

The receptor's source is a human donor in good health. Some clones in this sample may be carry-over from other donors' samples. The genes are TRBV7-9 and TRBJ2-5; the D gene TCRdb calls, TRBD1, cannot be checked with no DNA. Sequencing was performed on naive CXCR3+ CD8+ T cells from blood. As for subset: CD45RO-CCR7+CD27+CD95- naive CD8+ T cells expressing CXCR3 (TNR3+). CDR3 residues: CASSLPRGGDQETQYF.